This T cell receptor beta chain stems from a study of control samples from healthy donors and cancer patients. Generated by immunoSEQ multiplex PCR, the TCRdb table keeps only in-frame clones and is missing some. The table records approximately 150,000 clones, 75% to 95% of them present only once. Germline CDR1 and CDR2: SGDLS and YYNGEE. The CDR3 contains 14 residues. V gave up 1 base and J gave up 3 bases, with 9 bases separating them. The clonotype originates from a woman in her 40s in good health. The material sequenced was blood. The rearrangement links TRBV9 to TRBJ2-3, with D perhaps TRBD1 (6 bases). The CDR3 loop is CASSVTQGTDTQYF. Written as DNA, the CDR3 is TGTGCCAGCAGCGTAACACAGGGAACAGATACGCAGTATTTT.